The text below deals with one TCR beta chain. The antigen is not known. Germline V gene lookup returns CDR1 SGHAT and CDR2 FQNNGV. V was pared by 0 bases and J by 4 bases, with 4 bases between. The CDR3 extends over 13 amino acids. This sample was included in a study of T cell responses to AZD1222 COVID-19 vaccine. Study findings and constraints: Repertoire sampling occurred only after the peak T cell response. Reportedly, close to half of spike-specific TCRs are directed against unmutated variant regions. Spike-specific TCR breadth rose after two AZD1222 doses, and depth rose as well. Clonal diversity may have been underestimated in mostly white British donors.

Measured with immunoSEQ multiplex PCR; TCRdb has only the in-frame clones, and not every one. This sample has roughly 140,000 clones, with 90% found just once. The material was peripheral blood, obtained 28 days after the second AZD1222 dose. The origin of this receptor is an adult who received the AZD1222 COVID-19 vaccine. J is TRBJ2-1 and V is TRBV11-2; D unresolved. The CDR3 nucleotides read TGTGCCAGCAGCTTAGACAGATACAATGAGCAGTTCTTC. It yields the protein CASSLDRYNEQFF.